This is a list of T cell receptor beta chains from one sample in a study of PD-L1 blockade in urothelial cancer. Generated by immunoSEQ multiplex PCR, the TCRdb table keeps only in-frame clones and is missing some. The table has around 92,000 clones, around 89% seen once. The specimen was PBMCs, collected around atezolizumab (anti-PD-L1) treatment. The source of these receptors is a woman aged 80 or over with urothelial cancer. Both conserved end residues are part of each CDR3. Fields, in order: D gene, CDR3 length, J gene, clone size, V gene, CDR3 protein, CDR3 DNA. The D gene is left open where the match is weak. A row's size may be missing; if present it is once, few, many or a size class.

D: NA; length: 16; J: TRBJ2-1; size: NA; V: TRBV4-1; CDR3: CASSQGVSGPYNEQFF; DNA: TGCGCCAGCAGCCAAGGTGTCAGCGGCCCCTACAATGAGCAGTTCTTC
D: NA; length: 14; J: TRBJ2-2; size: NA; V: TRBV11-2; CDR3: CASSLDRTSGELFF; DNA: TGTGCCAGCAGCTTAGACAGAACCTCCGGGGAGCTGTTTTTT
D: NA; length: 14; J: TRBJ2-2; size: once; V: TRBV5-6; CDR3: CASSLYGITGELFF; DNA: TGTGCCAGCAGCTTGTACGGGATCACCGGGGAGCTGTTTTTT
D: TRBD1; length: 16; J: TRBJ1-2; size: NA; V: TRBV5-1; CDR3: CASSLGGDSLYYGYTF; DNA: TGCGCCAGCAGCTTGGGAGGGGACAGCCTATACTATGGCTACACCTTC
D: TRBD1; length: 15; J: TRBJ1-1; size: NA; V: TRBV5-6; CDR3: CASSLRTGQNTEAFF; DNA: TGTGCCAGCAGCCTCCGGACAGGGCAGAACACTGAAGCTTTCTTT
D: TRBD1; length: 15; J: TRBJ1-5; size: NA; V: TRBV18; CDR3: CASSPGQATNQPQHF; DNA: TGTGCCAGCTCGCCTGGACAGGCCACCAATCAGCCCCAGCATTTT
D: NA; length: 12; J: TRBJ2-5; size: NA; V: TRBV19; CDR3: CASSMQWETQYF; DNA: TGTGCCAGTAGTATGCAGTGGGAGACCCAGTACTTC
D: TRBD2; length: 16; J: TRBJ2-7; size: NA; V: TRBV5-1; CDR3: CASSSGLAGGVNEQYF; DNA: TGCGCCAGCAGCTCGGGACTAGCGGGAGGGGTAAACGAGCAGTACTTC
D: NA; length: 13; J: TRBJ1-2; size: NA; V: TRBV7-2; CDR3: CASSFPGNYGYTF; DNA: TGTGCCAGCAGCTTCCCAGGGAACTATGGCTACACCTTC
D: NA; length: 13; J: TRBJ2-1; size: NA; V: TRBV5-4; CDR3: CASSAPPGSEQFF; DNA: TGTGCCAGCAGCGCGCCCCCAGGTAGTGAGCAGTTCTTC
D: NA; length: 14; J: TRBJ2-7; size: NA; V: TRBV28; CDR3: CASSLGGIAYEQYF; DNA: TGTGCCAGCAGTTTAGGGGGGATCGCCTACGAGCAGTACTTC
D: TRBD2; length: 15; J: TRBJ2-3; size: once; V: TRBV5-5; CDR3: CASSLVGREQYTQYF; DNA: TGTGCCAGCAGCTTGGTTGGGCGGGAGCAGTATACGCAGTATTTT
D: TRBD2; length: 13; J: TRBJ2-7; size: NA; V: TRBV11-2; CDR3: CASSFGGGYEQYF; DNA: TGTGCCAGCAGCTTTGGGGGGGGCTACGAGCAGTACTTC
D: TRBD1; length: 13; J: TRBJ1-1; size: once; V: TRBV19; CDR3: CASSRNGDRQAFF; DNA: TGTGCCAGTAGCAGAAACGGGGACAGGCAAGCTTTCTTT
D: TRBD1; length: 15; J: TRBJ2-7; size: NA; V: TRBV28; CDR3: CASSFPGQGAYEQYF; DNA: TGTGCCAGCAGTTTCCCGGGACAGGGGGCCTACGAGCAGTACTTC
D: TRBD2; length: 16; J: TRBJ2-1; size: NA; V: TRBV19; CDR3: CASSTYRTSGYNEQFF; DNA: TGTGCCAGTAGTACCTATAGGACTAGCGGCTACAATGAGCAGTTCTTC
D: NA; length: 15; J: TRBJ1-1; size: NA; V: TRBV7-2; CDR3: CASSFLPTGGTEAFF; DNA: TGTGCCAGCAGCTTTTTACCCACAGGCGGCACTGAAGCTTTCTTT
D: TRBD1; length: 15; J: TRBJ1-1; size: NA; V: TRBV5-1; CDR3: CASTTDRGLNTEAFF; DNA: TGCGCCAGCACCACGGACAGGGGACTGAACACTGAAGCTTTCTTT
D: TRBD1; length: 14; J: TRBJ2-3; size: NA; V: TRBV29-1; CDR3: CSVGGRGLRDTQYF; DNA: TGCAGCGTTGGTGGCAGGGGGTTGCGAGATACGCAGTATTTT
D: TRBD2; length: 15; J: TRBJ2-2; size: NA; V: TRBV7-8; CDR3: CASSFSGSGSGELFF; DNA: TGTGCCAGCAGTTTTAGCGGGAGTGGGTCCGGGGAGCTGTTTTTT
D: TRBD1; length: 18; J: TRBJ1-1; size: NA; V: TRBV7-3; CDR3: CASSLYGGTVCLNTEAFF; DNA: TGTGCCAGCAGCTTATATGGCGGGACAGTATGCTTGAACACTGAAGCTTTCTTT
D: TRBD1; length: 16; J: TRBJ1-5; size: NA; V: TRBV19; CDR3: CASSEYRGNGNQPQHF; DNA: TGTGCCAGTAGCGAATACAGGGGTAACGGGAATCAGCCCCAGCATTTT
D: NA; length: 15; J: TRBJ2-5; size: NA; V: TRBV5-4; CDR3: CASSLVGAGTETQYF; DNA: TGTGCCAGCAGCTTGGTGGGAGCGGGTACGGAGACCCAGTACTTC
D: NA; length: 18; J: TRBJ1-2; size: few; V: TRBV28; CDR3: CASRYPGDSPPDNYGYTF; DNA: TGTGCCAGCCGATATCCTGGGGACTCTCCCCCTGATAACTATGGCTACACCTTC
D: TRBD1; length: 17; J: TRBJ1-2; size: once; V: TRBV7-9; CDR3: CASSSQVTGKSNYGYTF; DNA: TGTGCCAGCAGCTCCCAAGTGACAGGGAAGTCTAACTATGGCTACACCTTC
D: NA; length: 14; J: TRBJ1-1; size: NA; V: TRBV19; CDR3: CASTQVGANTEAFF; DNA: TGTGCCAGTACCCAAGTTGGGGCGAACACTGAAGCTTTCTTT